The 27 T cell receptor beta chains reported below all come from one sample, sequenced in a study of T cell clonality in common variable immunodeficiency. The method was immunoSEQ multiplex PCR; TCRdb's version includes in-frame clones alone and lacks a portion of them. The sample contains approximately 75,000 clones, none of them singletons. The sample taken for sequencing was peripheral blood mononuclear cells. The source of these receptors is a person aged 18 to 75 in good health.

This clone showed up many times. The read halts 3 residues ahead of the CDR3 end, with the missing end drawn from the germline J gene. The genes are TRBV5-1 and TRBJ2-5; D is possibly TRBD2 (5 bases). Germline V gives CDR1 SGHRS, CDR2 YFSETQ. Trimming stripped 2 bases from V and 4 bases from J, with 12 bases between. The CDR3 extends over 14 amino acids. The CDR3 protein is CASSFGEFGETQYF. CDR3 DNA, as far as it was read: TGCGCCAGCAGCTTCGGGGAGTTCGGAGAGACC.

In this sample, this clone turned up many times. Its ends do not fully match the called genes, so a read error is possible. The sequenced fragment ends 3 residues before the CDR3 boundary, so the rest is inferred from the germline J gene. The chain carries TRBV4-1 and TRBJ2-7; D is possibly TRBD1 (6 bases). Germline-derived CDR1 and CDR2 are MGHRA and YSYEKL. The CDR3 covers 14 residues. The CDR3 bases that were read are TGCACCAGCAGCCTCCAGGGGTGGCCTTACGAG. This sequence encodes CTSSLQGWPYE. Given in full, the CDR3 is CTSSLQGWPYEQYF.

This clone was observed at least ten times. Read sequence stops 3 residues before the CDR3 end, and the germline J gene provides the missing end. V is TRBV7-3 and J is TRBJ2-5; 7 bases are a match to TRBD2. Germline loops: CDR1 SGHTA, CDR2 FQGTGA. CDR3 length: 13 amino acids. The trim removed 3 bases at V and 5 bases at J, leaving 3 bases unmatched. CDR3 amino acids: CASSLVRGETQYF. CDR3 DNA, as far as it was read: TGTGCCAGCAGCTTGGTGCGGGGGGAGACC.

On this clone itself: Read sequence stops 3 residues before the CDR3 end, and the germline J gene provides the missing end. This chain uses TRBV20-1 with TRBJ2-1, with 8 bases lining up with TRBD2. After removal of 5 bases from V and 5 bases from J, the junction contained 11 bases not matched to a gene. Germline V gene lookup returns CDR1 DFQATT and CDR2 SNEGSKA (reference sequence). This CDR3 contains 15 residues. CDR3 residues: CSARPRTSSDNEQFF. The CDR3 DNA, read in part, is TGCAGTGCTCGCCCTCGGACTAGCAGTGACAATGAG.

This clone was picked up many times. The read ends 3 residues shy of where the CDR3 ends; the end is completed using the germline J gene. The chain uses TRBV29-1 and TRBJ2-1; 8 bases are a match to TRBD2. The CDR3 totals 14 residues. From germline, CDR1 is SQVTM and CDR2 ANQGSEA. Trimming took 6 bases from V and 3 from J; bases not matched to a gene: 7. CDR3 region: CSVDTSGLYNEQFF. Incomplete CDR3 DNA: TGCAGCGTCGATACTAGCGGTCTCTACAATGAG.

The sample holds many counts of this clone. The read falls 3 residues short of the CDR3 end, and the missing part is taken from the germline J gene. This chain uses TRBV29-1 with TRBJ2-5; 7 positions match TRBD2. Germline CDR1 reads SQVTM; CDR2 reads ANQGSEA. This CDR3 comprises 16 residues. J lost 3 bases, V lost 3 bases, and 13 bases had no gene match. The CDR3 DNA, read in part, is TGCAGCGTTGATCCCGGCCGAGCGGGGTATGAAGAGACC. Translation gives CSVDPGRAGYEET. The complete CDR3 protein is CSVDPGRAGYEETQYF.

In this sample, this clone turned up many times. CDR3 region: CASSPGTSATQYF. The CDR3 DNA, read in part, is TGTGCCAGCAGCCCCGGGACTAGCGCAACG. This chain connects TRBV6-2 or TRBV6-3 to TRBJ2-3; 10 bases line up with TRBD2. The read gets to within 3 residues of the CDR3 end, and the germline J gene fills in the rest. In germline, CDR1 is MNHEY, CDR2 SVGEGT. The CDR3 runs to 13 residues.

This clone was recorded at least ten times. The sequence runs out 3 residues before the end of the CDR3; the remainder is reconstructed from the germline J gene. The gene calls are TRBV20-1 and TRBJ2-7; 10 bases align to TRBD2. The length of the CDR3 is 15 residues. The trim removed 8 bases at V and 5 bases at J, leaving 15 bases unmatched. Germline V CDR1 and CDR2: DFQATT, SNEGSKA (reference sequence). The DNA read from the CDR3 is TGCAGTAGTCTAGCGGGAGTTCCGTATTTGGACGAG. It encodes CSSLAGVPYLDE. The whole CDR3 protein reads CSSLAGVPYLDEQYF.

The sample holds many counts of this clone. The CDR3 is cut off 3 residues early in the read; its end comes from the germline J gene. The rearrangement links TRBV28 to TRBJ2-1; D perhaps matches TRBD1 (6 bases). Trimming took off 2 bases at V and 7 bases at J, with 18 bases between the two ends. Germline CDR1 reads MDHEN; CDR2 reads SYDVKM. This CDR3 contains 16 residues. The CDR3 is CASSLISTGQRNEQFF. The DNA read from the CDR3 is TGTGCCAGCAGTTTAATTAGTACAGGGCAAAGGAATGAG.

Ten or more counts support this clone. Read data end 3 residues before the CDR3 end; the end is taken from the germline J gene. The J gene is TRBJ1-1, the V gene TRBV29-1, with 8 bases matching TRBD1. Germline V CDR1 and CDR2: SQVTM, ANQGSEA. The CDR3 spans 14 residues. V was clipped by 6 bases and J by 1 base; unmatched bases: 7. CDR3 sequence reads: CSVLLTGANTEAFF. The sequenced part of the CDR3 DNA is TGCAGCGTACTACTGACAGGGGCGAACACTGAA.

This clone was counted at least ten times. With the read ending 3 residues before the CDR3 end, the germline J gene is used to fill in that end. This chain joins TRBV28 and TRBJ2-7; 9 bases match TRBD2. CDR3 length: 16 amino acids. Germline V lookup: CDR1 MDHEN, CDR2 SYDVKM. V lost 2 bases, J lost 5 bases, and 10 bases stayed unmatched. The CDR3 is CASSLISSGRTHEQYF. Partial CDR3 DNA: TGTGCCAGCAGTTTAATATCAAGCGGGAGGACCCACGAG. Based on the CDR3 plus reference TRBV28 and TRBJ2-7, the full variable domain is DVKVTQSSRYLVKRTGEKVFLECVQDMDHENMFWYRQDPGLGLRLIYFSYDVKMKEKGDIPEGYSVSREKKERFSLILESASTNQTSMYLCASSLISSGRTHEQYFGPGTRLTVT.

In its sample, this clone was seen many times. The CDR3 end lies 3 residues beyond the end of the read and is filled in from the germline J gene. The V and J genes are TRBV5-1 and TRBJ2-7; 9 positions match TRBD2. The V segment lost 0 bases and the J segment 0 bases; nucleotides outside the gene matches: 7. There are 17 residues in the CDR3. The germline V gene encodes CDR1 SGHRS and CDR2 YFSETQ. CDR3 DNA, as far as it was read: TGCGCCAGCAGCTTGGCCCTAGCGGGACTTAGCTCCTACGAG. It codes for CASSLALAGLSSYE. The entire CDR3 sequence reads CASSLALAGLSSYEQYF. The full variable domain, rest sourced from reference TRBV5-1 and TRBJ2-7, is KAGVTQTPRYLIKTRGQQVTLSCSPISGHRSVSWYQQTPGQGLQFLFEYFSETQRNKGNFPGRFSGRQFSNSRSEMNVSTLELGDSALYLCASSLALAGLSSYEQYFGPGTRLTVT.

Many counts were recorded for this clone. CDR3 bases read: TGCGCCAGCAGCTTGGCGAGGACAGTTCAAGAGACC. Its protein is CASSLARTVQET. The whole CDR3 sequence reads CASSLARTVQETQYF. The V gene is TRBV5-1, the J gene TRBJ2-5, with a tentative D call TRBD1 (6 bases). The CDR3 end falls 3 residues outside the read, so it is completed with the germline J gene. The CDR3 runs 15 residues. Deletions cut 0 bases from V and 2 bases from J, with 11 bases between. Germline V gives CDR1 SGHRS, CDR2 YFSETQ. Combining the CDR3 with reference TRBV5-1 and TRBJ2-5 gives the whole variable domain KAGVTQTPRYLIKTRGQQVTLSCSPISGHRSVSWYQQTPGQGLQFLFEYFSETQRNKGNFPGRFSGRQFSNSRSEMNVSTLELGDSALYLCASSLARTVQETQYFGPGTRLLVL.

This clone was counted at least ten times. Read coverage stops 3 residues before the CDR3 terminus; the germline J gene supplies the remainder. The rearrangement joins TRBV29-1 to TRBJ2-1; TRBD1 might be the D (5 bases). This CDR3 has 11 residues. Per germline, CDR1 SQVTM and CDR2 ANQGSEA. V dropped 8 bases and J dropped 4 bases, with 9 bases sitting between them. CDR3 sequence reads: CSYRGYNEQFF. CDR3 bases read: TGCAGCTATAGGGGTTACAATGAG.

This clone appeared many times. The sequence runs out 3 residues before the end of the CDR3; the remainder is reconstructed from the germline J gene. The chain carries TRBV28 and TRBJ1-4, with D perhaps matching TRBD1 (6 bases). Trimming removed 2 bases at V and 8 bases at J, with 18 bases between. Germline CDR1 MDHEN, CDR2 SYDVKM. This CDR3 is built from 16 residues. The CDR3 is CASSLAGDLASEKLFF. The CDR3 DNA, read in part, is TGTGCCAGCAGTTTAGCAGGGGATTTAGCATCGGAAAAA.

There are a few counts of this clone. The read terminates 3 residues before the CDR3 end, so the remaining end is supplied by the germline J gene. The chain uses TRBV30 and TRBJ1-2, with 7 bases matching TRBD1. The CDR3 has 13 amino acids. The germline V gene has CDR1 GTSNPN and CDR2 SVGIG (reference sequence). The DNA read from the CDR3 is TGTGCCTGGATCGTAGGGGGACAGCAGGGC. Amino acids: CAWIVGGQQG. The whole CDR3 is CAWIVGGQQGYTF.

This clone showed up many times. The read is 3 residues too short to cover the CDR3 end, so that end is filled in from the germline J gene. V usage is TRBV30 and J usage is TRBJ2-1; 10 bases are shared with TRBD1. The germline gives CDR1 GTSNPN, CDR2 SVGIG (reference sequence). The CDR3 is 14 amino acids. The V gene end was trimmed by 7 bases and the J gene end by 4 bases; junction bases not matched to a gene: 7. The CDR3 DNA, read in part, is TGTGCCTACCTCAGGGGACAGGGGTACAATGAG. This sequence encodes CAYLRGQGYNE. The full CDR3 protein reads CAYLRGQGYNEQFF.

Ten or more counts support this clone. From the germline J gene comes the end of the CDR3, since the read stops 3 residues before it. The gene calls are TRBV7-3 and TRBJ2-3; TRBD2 might be the D (5 bases). The CDR3 consists of 13 residues. Trimming left V 8 bases short and J 1 base short, with 10 bases between. Per germline, CDR1 SGHTA and CDR2 FQGTGA. The CDR3 DNA, read in part, is TGTGCCAGCGGCAGAGGGCGCACAGATACG. It codes for CASGRGRTDT. The CDR3 as a whole reads CASGRGRTDTQYF.

This clone was seen repeatedly, ten times or more. The CDR3 goes on 3 residues after the read ends, and that part is filled in from the germline J gene. This chain joins TRBV5-1 and TRBJ2-5; no definite D call. The germline gives CDR1 SGHRS, CDR2 YFSETQ. This CDR3 comprises 14 residues. Trimming left V 2 bases short and J 1 base short, with 9 bases between. The CDR3 reads CASSFRAPQETQYF. Incomplete CDR3 DNA: TGCGCCAGCAGCTTTAGGGCGCCCCAAGAGACC. The complete variable domain, with remaining parts taken from reference TRBV5-1 and TRBJ2-5, reads KAGVTQTPRYLIKTRGQQVTLSCSPISGHRSVSWYQQTPGQGLQFLFEYFSETQRNKGNFPGRFSGRQFSNSRSEMNVSTLELGDSALYLCASSFRAPQETQYFGPGTRLLVL.

This clone showed up many times. The CDR3 loop is CASSSGGLAGREQYF. The sequenced part of the CDR3 DNA is TGTGCCAGCAGCTCTGGGGGACTAGCGGGACGCGAG. The gene calls are TRBV5-4 and TRBJ2-7, with 13 nucleotides matching TRBD2. Read coverage stops 3 residues before the CDR3 terminus; the germline J gene supplies the remainder. This CDR3 comprises 15 residues. Looked up from germline, CDR1 is SGHNT and CDR2 is YYREEE (reference sequence). Losses at the gene ends were 3 bases for V and 6 bases for J; bases not matched to a gene: 6.

This clone was counted only a few times. The missing CDR3 end, 3 residues past where the read stops, is filled in from the germline J gene. This chain joins TRBV19 and TRBJ1-5; tentative D call: TRBD1 (5 bases). This CDR3 spans 16 amino acids. Deletions cut 1 base from V and 5 bases from J, with 15 bases between. Looked up from germline, CDR1 is LNHDA and CDR2 is SQIVND (reference sequence). CDR3 bases read: TGTGCCAGTAGTATAGGTTCCCGGACAAAACATCAGCCC. Residues: CASSIGSRTKHQP. The entire CDR3 sequence reads CASSIGSRTKHQPQHF.

At least ten counts were recorded for this clone. The CDR3 extends 3 residues past the end of the read, so its final part is completed from the germline J gene. The chain is built from TRBV7-8 and TRBJ2-7; D may be TRBD2 (5 bases). The CDR3 runs to 15 residues. The germline V gene encodes CDR1 SGHVS and CDR2 FQNEAQ. V was cut by 4 bases and J by 2 bases, with 15 bases left in between. CDR3 DNA, as far as it was read: TGTGCCAGCAGCTGGGGTTTAGCGTCACCCTACGAG. It is translated as CASSWGLASPYE. The CDR3 as a whole reads CASSWGLASPYEQYF.

Many counts were recorded for this clone. Read data end 3 residues before the CDR3 end; the end is taken from the germline J gene. The chain has TRBV13 and TRBJ2-1, with 14 bases fitting TRBD2. V gave up 5 bases and J gave up 0 bases; unmatched junction bases: 6. CDR1 is PRHDT, CDR2 FYEKMQ, per germline (reference sequence). The CDR3 covers 18 residues. The sequenced part of the CDR3 DNA is TGTGCCAGCAGCCCCGGACTAGCGGGAGGTCTCTCCTACAATGAG. Residues: CASSPGLAGGLSYNE. The CDR3 in its entirety is CASSPGLAGGLSYNEQFF. Complete variable domain (other parts from reference TRBV13 and TRBJ2-1): AAGVIQSPRHLIKEKRETATLKCYPIPRHDTVYWYQQGPGQDPQFLISFYEKMQSDKGSIPDRFSAQQFSDYHSELNMSSLELGDSALYFCASSPGLAGGLSYNEQFFGPGTRLTVL.

This clone showed up many times. The CDR3 protein is CASSEFPGQLYNEQFF. Incomplete CDR3 DNA: TGTGCCAGTAGTGAATTCCCGGGACAGCTTTACAATGAG. This chain connects TRBV19 to TRBJ2-1; TRBD1 aligns across 7 bases. The CDR3 goes on 3 residues after the read ends, and that part is filled in from the germline J gene. The CDR3 contains 16 residues. Germline values: CDR1 LNHDA, CDR2 SQIVND (reference sequence). V lost 5 bases, J lost 4 bases, and 11 bases stayed unmatched.

This clone was observed many times. With the read ending 3 residues before the CDR3 end, the germline J gene is used to fill in that end. This chain connects TRBV18 to TRBJ2-1; 12 bases map to TRBD2. V shed 6 bases and J 4 bases; nucleotides not matched to a gene: 4. The CDR3 length is 15 residues. The germline V gene encodes CDR1 KGHSH and CDR2 LQKENI. This chain's CDR3 is CASSTSGSKYNEQFF. CDR3 DNA, as far as it was read: TGTGCCAGCTCGACTAGCGGGAGCAAGTACAATGAG.

This clone turned up a few times. Read coverage stops 3 residues before the CDR3 terminus; the germline J gene supplies the remainder. The chain is built from TRBV20-1 and TRBJ1-2, with D maybe TRBD1 (6 bases). Germline V gives CDR1 DFQATT, CDR2 SNEGSKA (reference sequence). This CDR3 region has 15 residues. Trimming cost V 6 bases and J 2 bases, with 19 bases left between them. The CDR3 loop reads CSAPRKTGSNYGYTF. The CDR3 bases that were read are TGCAGTGCCCCGAGAAAGACAGGCTCCAACTATGGC.

This clone has ten or more counts. Read coverage stops 3 residues before the CDR3 terminus; the germline J gene supplies the remainder. The chain links TRBV30 to TRBJ2-1; no firm D call. Trimming removed 2 bases at V and 5 bases at J, with 7 bases between. Germline V gene sequence: CDR1 GTSNPN, CDR2 SVGIG (reference sequence). The CDR3 extends over 12 amino acids. CDR3 amino acids: CAWSRLDNEQFF. CDR3 DNA (partial): TGTGCCTGGAGTAGACTGGACAATGAG.